The 4 T cell receptor beta chains in this list originate from one sample, sequenced in a study of T cells in Graves' hyperthyroidism and ophthalmopathy. RNA transcripts served as the template for amplifying TCR beta CDR3 regions. The TCR CDR3 first-round RT-PCR relied on the HTBI primer set. Via MiXCR, TCRdb re-called the multiplex PCR reads, giving one row per CDR3 protein. This sample has 340,000 or so distinct CDR3 sequences; approximately 18% occur once, and the top ten carry under 55%. The material sequenced was blood. The receptors originated from a woman aged 45-65 years with Graves' hyperthyroidism.

This chain links TRBV4-1 with TRBJ1-1; the match to TRBD1 covers 11 bases. Germline assignment: CDR1 MGHRA and CDR2 YSYEKL. With 3 bases clipped from V and 3 bases from J, the junction kept 15 bases outside the gene matches. The CDR3 spans 19 residues. The CDR3: CASSHPKDRGLRGDTEAFF. The CDR3 DNA reads TGCGCCAGCAGCCACCCTAAGGACAGGGGGCTACGAGGGGACACTGAAGCTTTCTTT.

There are a few counts of this clonotype. The chain carries TRBV6-1 and TRBJ1-2; D remains ambiguous. V lost 1 base, J lost 4 bases, and 13 bases lay in between. CDR3 length: 15 amino acids. In germline, CDR1 is MNHNS, CDR2 SASEGT. The chain's CDR3 is CASSEDSMSFYGYTF. The CDR3 DNA is TGTGCCAGCAGTGAAGACAGTATGTCATTCTATGGCTACACCTTC.

In this sample, this clonotype turned up a few times. This chain links TRBV7-3 with TRBJ2-1, with 14 positions matching TRBD2. V trimming: 5 bases; J trimming: 4 bases; junction bases outside the gene matches: 10. Germline-derived CDR1 and CDR2 are SGHTA and FQGTGA. The CDR3 runs 18 residues. The CDR3 protein is CASSPFPGLAGVYNEQFF. In DNA, the CDR3 is TGTGCCAGCAGCCCGTTCCCGGGACTAGCGGGGGTGTACAATGAGCAGTTCTTC.

The chain couples TRBV15 to TRBJ1-1; 8 bases agree with TRBD1. With 0 bases clipped from V and 0 bases from J, the junction kept 9 bases outside the gene matches. Germline V lookup: CDR1 LNHNV, CDR2 YYDKDF (reference sequence). The CDR3 runs 18 residues. CDR3 bases: TGTGCCACCAGCAGAGATTTGCAGGGGGCATGGATGAACACTGAAGCTTTCTTT. Its translation: CATSRDLQGAWMNTEAFF.